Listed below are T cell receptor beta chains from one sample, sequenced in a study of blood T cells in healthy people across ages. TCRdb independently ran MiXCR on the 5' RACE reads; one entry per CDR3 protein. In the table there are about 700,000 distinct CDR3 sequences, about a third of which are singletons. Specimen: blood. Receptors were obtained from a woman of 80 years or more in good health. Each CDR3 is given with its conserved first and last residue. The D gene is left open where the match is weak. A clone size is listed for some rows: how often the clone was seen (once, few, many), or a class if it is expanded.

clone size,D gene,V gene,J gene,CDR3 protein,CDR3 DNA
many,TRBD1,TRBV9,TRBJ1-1,CASSVDRGTEAFF,TGTGCCAGCAGCGTAGACAGGGGTACTGAAGCTTTCTTT
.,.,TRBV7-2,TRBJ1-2,CASSHWVGYTF,TGTGCCAGCAGCCATTGGGTGGGCTACACCTTC
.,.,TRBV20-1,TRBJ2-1,CSAPSFHNNEQFF,TGCAGTGCTCCTAGCTTCCATAACAATGAGCAGTTCTTC
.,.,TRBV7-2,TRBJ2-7,CASGLVGRANEQYF,TGTGCCAGCGGCTTAGTGGGCAGGGCTAATGAGCAGTACTTC
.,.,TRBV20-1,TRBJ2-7,CSARDESPYEQYF,TGCAGTGCTAGAGATGAGAGTCCCTACGAGCAGTACTTC
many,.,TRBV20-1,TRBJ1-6,CSALTGFGNSPLHF,TGCAGTGCTCTTACAGGGTTTGGGAATTCACCCCTCCACTTT
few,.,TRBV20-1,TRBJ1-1,CSARALQGTEAFF,TGCAGTGCTAGAGCCTTACAGGGCACTGAAGCTTTCTTT
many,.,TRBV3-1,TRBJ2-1,CASSLPWGEGYNEQFF,TGTGCCAGCAGCCTCCCATGGGGTGAAGGCTACAATGAGCAGTTCTTC
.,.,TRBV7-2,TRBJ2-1,CASSPIPAYNEQFF,TGTGCCAGCAGCCCTATCCCGGCCTACAATGAGCAGTTCTTC
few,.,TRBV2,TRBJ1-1,CASSEHPIRHTNTEAFF,TGTGCCAGCAGTGAACACCCCATCAGACATACGAACACTGAAGCTTTCTTT
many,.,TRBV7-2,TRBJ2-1,CASSWGDSAEQFF,TGTGCCAGCAGCTGGGGGGACAGCGCCGAGCAGTTCTTC
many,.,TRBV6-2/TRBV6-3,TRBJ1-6,CASSPVGVASPLHF,TGTGCCAGCAGCCCGGTCGGCGTTGCTTCACCCCTCCACTTT
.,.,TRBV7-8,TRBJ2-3,CASSRASGASTDTQYF,TGTGCCAGCAGCCGTGCTTCGGGGGCCAGCACAGATACGCAGTATTTT
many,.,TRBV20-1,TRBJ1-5,CSVLARADQPQHF,TGCAGTGTGTTGGCCAGGGCAGATCAGCCCCAGCATTTT
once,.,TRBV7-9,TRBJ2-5,CAIEQGSGDQETQYF,TGTGCCATCGAGCAGGGATCAGGAGACCAAGAGACCCAGTACTTC
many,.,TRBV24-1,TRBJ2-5,CATSELGTEQETQYF,TGTGCCACCAGTGAACTTGGGACCGAGCAAGAGACCCAGTACTTC
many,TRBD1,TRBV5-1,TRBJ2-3,CASSLVLGTGVSAADTQYF,TGCGCCAGCAGCTTGGTCCTTGGGACAGGGGTCTCCGCGGCAGATACGCAGTATTTT
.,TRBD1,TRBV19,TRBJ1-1,CASSINGQGNTEAFF,TGTGCCAGTAGTATTAATGGACAGGGAAACACTGAAGCTTTCTTT
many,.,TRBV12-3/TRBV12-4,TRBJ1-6,CASSFAGSGGYSPLHF,TGTGCCAGCAGTTTTGCTGGGTCGGGGGGGTATTCACCCCTCCACTTT
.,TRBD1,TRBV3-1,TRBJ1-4,CASSHRDRGNEKLFF,TGTGCCAGCAGCCACCGGGACAGGGGTAATGAAAAACTGTTTTTT
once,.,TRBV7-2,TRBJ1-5,CASSLGAHQPQHF,TGTGCCAGCAGCTTAGGGGCTCATCAGCCCCAGCATTTT
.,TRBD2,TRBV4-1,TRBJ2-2,CASSQDRTSGVGELFF,TGCGCCAGCAGCCAAGATAGGACTAGCGGGGTCGGGGAGCTGTTTTTT
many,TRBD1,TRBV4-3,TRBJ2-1,CASSQEPTGYNEQFF,TGCGCCAGCAGCCAAGAGCCGACAGGGTACAATGAGCAGTTCTTC
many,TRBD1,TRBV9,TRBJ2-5,CASSLEQGWSETQYF,TGTGCCAGCAGCCTCGAACAGGGGTGGTCGGAGACCCAGTACTTC
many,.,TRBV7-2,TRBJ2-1,CASSLGFRDHDKFF,TGTGCCAGCAGCTTAGGGTTCAGGGACCATGACAAGTTCTTC
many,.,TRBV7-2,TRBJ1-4,CASSFLSGEKLFF,TGTGCCAGCAGCTTCTTAAGCGGTGAAAAACTGTTTTTT
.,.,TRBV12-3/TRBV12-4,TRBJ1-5,CASSFQAGHQPQHF,TGTGCCAGCAGTTTTCAGGCTGGTCATCAGCCCCAGCATTTT
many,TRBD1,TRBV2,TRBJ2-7,CASSGGTAVYEQYF,TGTGCCAGCAGTGGTGGGACAGCCGTCTACGAGCAGTACTTC
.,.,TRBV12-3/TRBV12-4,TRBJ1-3,CASSPYGGNTIYF,TGTGCCAGCAGTCCATATGGCGGAAACACCATATATTTT
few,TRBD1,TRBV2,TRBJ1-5,CASSRDRVSNQPQHF,TGTGCCAGCAGCCGGGACAGGGTAAGCAATCAGCCCCAGCATTTT
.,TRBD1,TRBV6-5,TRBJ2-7,CANSPGGHEQYF,TGTGCCAACAGTCCAGGGGGCCACGAGCAGTACTTC
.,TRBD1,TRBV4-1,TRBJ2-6,CASSQSGGTGASGANVLTF,TGCGCCAGCAGCCAATCGGGGGGGACAGGGGCGTCTGGGGCCAACGTCCTGACTTTC
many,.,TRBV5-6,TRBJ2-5,CASSRTGHQETQYF,TGTGCCAGCAGTCGTACAGGGCACCAAGAGACCCAGTACTTC
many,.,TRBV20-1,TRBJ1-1,CSAREGGKTEAFF,TGCAGTGCTAGAGAAGGGGGGAAAACTGAAGCTTTCTTT
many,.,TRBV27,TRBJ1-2,CASSLSLSDYGYTF,TGTGCCAGCAGTTTATCATTATCTGACTATGGCTACACCTTC
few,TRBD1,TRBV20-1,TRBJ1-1,CSAPPRTGGGTEAFF,TGCAGTGCTCCCCCCCGGACAGGCGGCGGCACTGAAGCTTTCTTT
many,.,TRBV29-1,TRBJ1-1,CSVELGGNTEAFF,TGCAGCGTTGAATTGGGGGGCAACACTGAAGCTTTCTTT
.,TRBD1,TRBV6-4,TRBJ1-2,CASSPGRGQILSNYGYTF,TGTGCCAGCAGTCCCGGCCGGGGACAGATCCTATCTAACTATGGCTACACCTTC
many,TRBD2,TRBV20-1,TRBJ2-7,CSARAGGAYEQYF,TGCAGTGCTAGAGCCGGGGGGGCCTACGAGCAGTACTTC
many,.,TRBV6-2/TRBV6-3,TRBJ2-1,CASRTDSGLQRGGGTEQFF,TGTGCCAGCAGGACGGACTCGGGACTCCAGAGGGGGGGAGGGACTGAGCAGTTCTTC
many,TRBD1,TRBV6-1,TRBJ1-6,CASSEGTGITPLHF,TGTGCCAGCAGTGAAGGGACAGGGATCACACCCCTCCACTTT
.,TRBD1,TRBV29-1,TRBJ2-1,CSVGGTGGSYNEQFF,TGCAGCGTTGGCGGGACAGGGGGCTCCTACAATGAGCAGTTCTTC
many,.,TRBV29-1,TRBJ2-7,CSVGADSYEQYF,TGCAGCGTTGGGGCGGACTCCTACGAGCAGTACTTC
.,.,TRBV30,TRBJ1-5,CAWSVGGYSNQPQHF,TGTGCCTGGAGTGTAGGGGGGTATAGCAATCAGCCCCAGCATTTT
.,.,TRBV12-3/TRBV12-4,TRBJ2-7,CASSATGTPLSYEQYF,TGTGCCAGCAGCGCCACCGGGACACCACTCTCCTACGAGCAGTACTTC
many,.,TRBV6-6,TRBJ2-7,CASIESGDYEQYF,TGTGCCAGCATTGAATCGGGGGACTACGAGCAGTACTTC
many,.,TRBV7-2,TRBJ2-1,CASSARPIEDYNEQFF,TGTGCCAGCAGCGCTCGGCCTATAGAGGATTACAATGAGCAGTTCTTC
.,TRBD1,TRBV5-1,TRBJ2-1,CASRSSGTGYNEQFF,TGCGCCAGCAGGTCCTCCGGGACAGGCTACAATGAGCAGTTCTTC
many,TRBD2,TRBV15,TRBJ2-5,CATSRVTSAAETQYF,TGTGCCACCAGCAGAGTGACTAGCGCTGCAGAGACCCAGTACTTC
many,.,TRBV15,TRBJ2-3,CATSHGGYTDTQYF,TGTGCCACCAGCCATGGAGGGTACACAGATACGCAGTATTTT
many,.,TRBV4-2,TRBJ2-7,CASSQDGGVSYEQYF,TGTGCCAGCAGCCAAGACGGCGGGGTCTCCTACGAGCAGTACTTC
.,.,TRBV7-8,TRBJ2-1,CASSLDWAGYEQFF,TGTGCCAGCAGCCTGGACTGGGCTGGTTATGAGCAGTTCTTC
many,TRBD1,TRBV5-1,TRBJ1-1,CASSLGQGGNTEAFF,TGCGCCAGCAGCTTGGGGCAGGGGGGGAACACTGAAGCTTTCTTT
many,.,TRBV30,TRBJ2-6,CAWSPGGANVLTF,TGTGCCTGGAGTCCTGGTGGGGCCAACGTCCTGACTTTC
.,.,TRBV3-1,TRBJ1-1,CASSQGDGEAFF,TGTGCCAGCAGCCAAGGGGACGGTGAAGCTTTCTTT
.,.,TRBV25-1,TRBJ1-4,CASSETSGTGEKLFF,TGTGCCAGCAGTGAAACCTCCGGGACGGGTGAAAAACTGTTTTTT
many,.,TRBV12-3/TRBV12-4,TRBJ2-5,CASSLKRGSQTQYF,TGTGCCAGCAGCTTGAAACGGGGGAGCCAGACCCAGTACTTC